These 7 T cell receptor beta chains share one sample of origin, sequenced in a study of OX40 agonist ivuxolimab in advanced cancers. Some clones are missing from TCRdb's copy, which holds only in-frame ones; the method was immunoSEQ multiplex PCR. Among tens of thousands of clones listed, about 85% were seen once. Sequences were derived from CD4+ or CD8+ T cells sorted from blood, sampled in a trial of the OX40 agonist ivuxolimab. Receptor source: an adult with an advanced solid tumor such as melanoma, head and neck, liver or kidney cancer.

The CDR3 DNA sequence: TGTGCCAGCAGCCAATACGGGGGGGATACGCAGTATTTT. Translation gives CASSQYGGDTQYF. This rearrangement joins TRBV14 to TRBJ2-3; 7 bases match TRBD2. CDR1 and CDR2 (germline): SGHDN, FVKESK. J gave up 6 bases and V 2 bases, and 2 bases lay outside the gene matches. This CDR3 is 13 amino acids long.

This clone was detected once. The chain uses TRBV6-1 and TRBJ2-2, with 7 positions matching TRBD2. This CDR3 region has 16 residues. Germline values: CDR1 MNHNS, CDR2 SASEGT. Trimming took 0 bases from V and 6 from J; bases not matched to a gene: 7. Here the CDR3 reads CASSEAGGRLAGELFF. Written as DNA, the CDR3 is TGTGCCAGCAGTGAAGCAGGCGGGAGACTCGCCGGGGAGCTGTTTTTT.

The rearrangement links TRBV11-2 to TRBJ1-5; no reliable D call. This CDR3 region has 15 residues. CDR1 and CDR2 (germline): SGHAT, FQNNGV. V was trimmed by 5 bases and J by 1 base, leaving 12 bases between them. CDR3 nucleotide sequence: TGTGCCAGCAGCCCAGGAGGAGGGAGCAATCAGCCCCAGCATTTT. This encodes CASSPGGGSNQPQHF.

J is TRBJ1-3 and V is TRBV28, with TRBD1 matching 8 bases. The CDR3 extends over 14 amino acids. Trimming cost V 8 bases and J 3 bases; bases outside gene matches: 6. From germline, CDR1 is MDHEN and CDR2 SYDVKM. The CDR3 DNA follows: TGTGCCAGCCTTACAGGGGGTATTGGAAACACCATATATTTT. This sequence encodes CASLTGGIGNTIYF.

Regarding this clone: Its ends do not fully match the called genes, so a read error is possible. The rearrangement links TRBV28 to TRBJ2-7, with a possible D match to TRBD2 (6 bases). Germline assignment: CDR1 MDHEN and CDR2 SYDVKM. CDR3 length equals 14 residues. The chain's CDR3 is CASSQEGTALYRNF. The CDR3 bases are TGTGCCAGCAGTCAGGAGGGGACGGCACTTTATAGGAACTTC.

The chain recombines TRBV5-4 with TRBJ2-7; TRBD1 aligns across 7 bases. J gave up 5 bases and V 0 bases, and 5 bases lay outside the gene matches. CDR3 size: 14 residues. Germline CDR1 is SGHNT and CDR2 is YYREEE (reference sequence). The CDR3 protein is CASSLGHTGDEQYF. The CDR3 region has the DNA TGTGCCAGCAGCTTGGGGCACACAGGGGACGAGCAGTACTTC. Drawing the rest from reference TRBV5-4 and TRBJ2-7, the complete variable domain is ETGVTQSPTHLIKTRGQQVTLRCSSQSGHNTVSWYQQALGQGPQFIFQYYREEENGRGNFPPRFSGLQFPNYSSELNVNALELDDSALYLCASSLGHTGDEQYFGPGTRLTVT.

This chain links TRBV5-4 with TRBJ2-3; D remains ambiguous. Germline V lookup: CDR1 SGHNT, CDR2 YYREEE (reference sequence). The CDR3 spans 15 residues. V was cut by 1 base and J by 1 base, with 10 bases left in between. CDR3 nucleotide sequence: TGTGCCAGCAGCTTGAAACTTACCGGCACAGATACGCAGTATTTT. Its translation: CASSLKLTGTDTQYF.